The 9 T cell receptor beta chains below were found in one sample sequenced in a study of beta chain features in type 1 diabetes. Study results and limitations: Researchers report that Type 1 diabetes patients had moderately but significantly shorter TCRB CDR3s across all four CD4+ subsets.

Every bit of the isolated RNA underwent reverse transcription, so sequencing read expressed TCRB transcripts. Here immunoSEQ multiplex PCR was the method, and the copy in TCRdb shows in-frame clones only, minus some. The table has 640,000 or so clones, 10% to 15% seen once. Antigens of these TCRs are unknown. Sequencing was carried out using naive CD4+ T cells from blood. The receptor source for this set is a man aged 18 to 29 with type 1 diabetes.

In this sample, this clone turned up a few times. This chain joins TRBV27 and TRBJ2-7; no reliable D call. CDR1 MNHEY and CDR2 SMNVEV come from the germline V gene (reference sequence). This CDR3 region has 14 residues. V was cut by 2 bases and J by 5 bases, with 13 bases left in between. CDR3 nucleotide sequence: TGTGCCAGCAGTTTAACCAGACCGGATCACGAGCAGTACTTC. Encoded protein: CASSLTRPDHEQYF.

This sequence joins TRBV18 and TRBJ2-1, with D possibly TRBD1 on 5 matching bases. Trimming took off 0 bases at V and 4 bases at J, with 7 bases between the two ends. CDR3 length equals 14 residues. Germline CDR1 is KGHSH and CDR2 is LQKENI. CDR3 loop: CASSPPQGYNEQFF. The CDR3, as DNA: TGTGCCAGCTCACCACCCCAGGGATACAATGAGCAGTTCTTC.

This clone was seen a handful of times. This chain links TRBV7-9 with TRBJ1-2; D possibly corresponds to TRBD1 (6 bases). The germline gives CDR1 SEHNR, CDR2 FQNEAQ (reference sequence). Trimming shortened V by 4 bases and J by 1 base, and 13 bases separated the two germline ends. This CDR3 has 15 amino acids. The CDR3 here is CASSSRTASNYGYTF. The DNA for the CDR3 is TGTGCCAGCAGCTCGAGGACAGCTAGTAACTATGGCTACACCTTC.

This clone was detected only a few times. V usage is TRBV14 and J usage is TRBJ1-3, with a tentative D call TRBD1 (5 bases). V lost 5 bases and J 0 bases, leaving 23 bases between the germline ends. Germline-derived CDR1 and CDR2 are SGHDN and FVKESK. The CDR3 runs to 19 residues. CDR3 sequence: CASSIAPGRASSSGNTIYF. CDR3 bases: TGTGCCAGCAGCATCGCCCCGGGCAGGGCCTCATCCTCTGGAAACACCATATATTTT.

This clone has only a few counts. The genes are TRBV5-1 and TRBJ1-2; D not resolved. The V gene's germline CDR1 is SGHRS and CDR2 YFSETQ. Trimming took 0 bases from V and 4 from J, leaving 7 bases between them. The length of the CDR3 is 13 residues. CDR3 sequence reads: CASSLVEGYGYTF. The CDR3 DNA sequence: TGCGCCAGCAGCTTGGTAGAAGGCTATGGCTACACCTTC.

This clone came up a few times. The V and J genes are TRBV10-3 and TRBJ1-2; D is ambiguous. The CDR3 has 14 residues. Trimming cost V 7 bases and J 4 bases, with 16 bases left between them. CDR1 is ENHRY and CDR2 is SYGVKD in the germline V gene. CDR3 sequence (DNA): TGTGCCATCAATACCGCAGCGCCAGGCTATGGCTACACCTTC. The encoded protein is CAINTAAPGYGYTF.

The chain is built from TRBV2 and TRBJ1-1, with D possibly TRBD1 on 6 matching bases. The V gene's germline CDR1 is SNHLY and CDR2 FYNNEI. The V end lost 5 bases, the J end lost 8 bases, and 15 bases lay between the germline ends. The CDR3 runs 13 residues. CDR3: CASSWTESTEAFF. Written as DNA, the CDR3 is TGTGCCAGCAGTTGGACAGAGTCAACGGAAGCTTTCTTT.

V is TRBV27 and J is TRBJ1-1, with D uncertain. Germline lookup yields CDR1 MNHEY and CDR2 SMNVEV (reference sequence). Trimming cost V 8 bases and J 1 base, with 14 bases left between them. CDR3 length: 14 residues. CDR3 amino acids: CASGLGYPNTEAFF. DNA of the CDR3: TGTGCCAGCGGACTGGGGTATCCGAACACTGAAGCTTTCTTT.

This chain uses TRBV9 with TRBJ2-7; a weak D match, TRBD2 (5 bases). In germline, CDR1 is SGDLS, CDR2 YYNGEE. This CDR3 region has 15 residues. V was cut by 0 bases and J by 5 bases, with 15 bases left in between. CDR3 protein: CASSVGPDWVDEQYF. The CDR3 nucleotides are TGTGCCAGCAGCGTAGGTCCGGACTGGGTCGACGAGCAGTACTTC.